These T cell receptor beta chains were read from a single sample in a study of T-cell memory formation after mild COVID-19. TCRdb used MiXCR to reprocess the 5' RACE reads, holding one entry per CDR3 protein. The sample lists 270,000 or so distinct CDR3 sequences, 18% seen once, with 20% to 25% in the top ten. Sequences were obtained from PBMCs or a T cell subset sorted from them (not recorded which). These receptors were collected from a man aged 18 to 30 who had mild COVID-19 (a few samples of this study predate the infection). Cell type and time point are not known. The CDR3 runs from the conserved cysteine through the conserved F or W. D genes are given only for firm matches. Not every row has a clone size; where given, it reads once, few, many or a size class.

v_call: TRBV10-3; j_call: TRBJ2-4; clone_size: .; d_call: .; cdr3_nt: TGTGCCATCAGTGAGTCATTAAAGGGGGAGAGGAATCAGTACTTC; cdr3_aa: CAISESLKGERNQYF
v_call: TRBV12-3/TRBV12-4; j_call: TRBJ1-6; clone_size: few; d_call: .; cdr3_nt: TGTGCCAGCAGTTTAAACGGAGGTTATAATTCACCCCTCCACTTT; cdr3_aa: CASSLNGGYNSPLHF
v_call: TRBV5-1; j_call: TRBJ2-5; clone_size: .; d_call: .; cdr3_nt: TGCGCCAGCAGCGCCCAGGGGTCCCAAGAGACCCAGTACTTC; cdr3_aa: CASSAQGSQETQYF
v_call: TRBV7-6; j_call: TRBJ2-5; clone_size: .; d_call: .; cdr3_nt: TGTGCCAGCAGCTTACTCGTCAGTGTAGCGGACCGAGGGAGCCAAGAGACCCAGTACTTC; cdr3_aa: CASSLLVSVADRGSQETQYF
v_call: TRBV12-3/TRBV12-4; j_call: TRBJ2-2; clone_size: few; d_call: .; cdr3_nt: TGTGCCAGCAGTTTCAGGCGGCGGTTGAACACCGGGGAGCTGTTTTTT; cdr3_aa: CASSFRRRLNTGELFF
v_call: TRBV5-1; j_call: TRBJ2-1; clone_size: .; d_call: TRBD2; cdr3_nt: TGCGCCAGCAGTTCACTTTTGGGGGGGAGCTCCTACAATGAGCAGTTCTTC; cdr3_aa: CASSSLLGGSSYNEQFF
v_call: TRBV10-3; j_call: TRBJ2-7; clone_size: few; d_call: .; cdr3_nt: TGTGCCATCAGGAGCCCAGGGTCATACGAGCAGTACTTC; cdr3_aa: CAIRSPGSYEQYF
v_call: TRBV7-2; j_call: TRBJ2-2; clone_size: .; d_call: .; cdr3_nt: TGTGCCAGCAGCTTAGTTTATCAGACTCTGAACACCGGGGAGCTGTTTTTT; cdr3_aa: CASSLVYQTLNTGELFF
v_call: TRBV6-5; j_call: TRBJ1-2; clone_size: few; d_call: TRBD1; cdr3_nt: TGTGCCAGCAGGCTAGACAGGGGAAACTTTAACTATGGCTACACCTTC; cdr3_aa: CASRLDRGNFNYGYTF
v_call: TRBV12-3/TRBV12-4; j_call: TRBJ1-1; clone_size: few; d_call: .; cdr3_nt: TGTGCCAGCAGTTTAGCACCGGGACCAAACACTGAAGCTTTCTTT; cdr3_aa: CASSLAPGPNTEAFF
v_call: TRBV6-6; j_call: TRBJ2-3; clone_size: few; d_call: .; cdr3_nt: TGTGCCAGCAGTTACTCTAAAAACGGGGGCGGTACGCAGTATTTT; cdr3_aa: CASSYSKNGGGTQYF
v_call: TRBV5-1; j_call: TRBJ2-1; clone_size: .; d_call: TRBD1; cdr3_nt: TGCGCCAGCAGCTTACCCGACAGGGGGCCTTCCTACAATGAGCAGTTCTTC; cdr3_aa: CASSLPDRGPSYNEQFF
v_call: TRBV18; j_call: TRBJ2-1; clone_size: few; d_call: .; cdr3_nt: TGTGCCAGCTCAGCGGTACAGGAGAATGAGCAGTTCTTC; cdr3_aa: CASSAVQENEQFF
v_call: TRBV7-6; j_call: TRBJ1-3; clone_size: .; d_call: .; cdr3_nt: TGTGCCAGCAGCCCAATGACCGGAAACCGAAACACCATATATTTT; cdr3_aa: CASSPMTGNRNTIYF
v_call: TRBV7-3; j_call: TRBJ2-6; clone_size: few; d_call: .; cdr3_nt: TGTGCCAGCAGCTTAACTCCAGTAAGCTCTGGGGCCAACGTCCTGACTTTC; cdr3_aa: CASSLTPVSSGANVLTF
v_call: TRBV12-3/TRBV12-4; j_call: TRBJ2-2; clone_size: few; d_call: .; cdr3_nt: TGTGCCAGCAGTACGAAGGGGGTTCGGTTGTACACCGGGGAGCTGTTTTTT; cdr3_aa: CASSTKGVRLYTGELFF
v_call: TRBV20-1; j_call: TRBJ1-2; clone_size: .; d_call: .; cdr3_nt: TGCAGTGCGCATGAGGGGGGTGGTGGCTACACCTTC; cdr3_aa: CSAHEGGGGYTF
v_call: TRBV18; j_call: TRBJ2-1; clone_size: few; d_call: TRBD2; cdr3_nt: TGTGCCAGCTCACCACCCAATGTACGGGGGGAAGGGTCCTACAATGAGCAGTTCTTC; cdr3_aa: CASSPPNVRGEGSYNEQFF
v_call: TRBV11-3; j_call: TRBJ2-3; clone_size: .; d_call: TRBD2; cdr3_nt: TGTGCCAGCAGCGGCGGGACTAGCGGGGCTAGCACAGATACGCAGTATTTT; cdr3_aa: CASSGGTSGASTDTQYF
v_call: TRBV27; j_call: TRBJ2-7; clone_size: .; d_call: TRBD1; cdr3_nt: TGTGCCAGCAGTTTATCTCTAGGGACAGGGGACTCCTACGAGCAGTACTTC; cdr3_aa: CASSLSLGTGDSYEQYF
v_call: TRBV20-1; j_call: TRBJ2-5; clone_size: many; d_call: .; cdr3_nt: TGCAGTGCTAGCAGCGGACAAGAGACCCAGTACTTC; cdr3_aa: CSASSGQETQYF
v_call: TRBV5-1; j_call: TRBJ1-1; clone_size: .; d_call: .; cdr3_nt: TGCGCCAGCAGTCGGGGGAGTGGGGGCCCTCCTGAAGCTTTCTTT; cdr3_aa: CASSRGSGGPPEAFF
v_call: TRBV20-1; j_call: TRBJ2-1; clone_size: many; d_call: .; cdr3_nt: TGCAGTGCCCCGGACTTGAAGGAAGACAATGAGCAGTTCTTC; cdr3_aa: CSAPDLKEDNEQFF
v_call: TRBV3-1; j_call: TRBJ1-4; clone_size: .; d_call: .; cdr3_nt: TGTGCCAGCAGCTTCGACGTTCCCGGGGTGCTGTTTTTT; cdr3_aa: CASSFDVPGVLFF
v_call: TRBV28; j_call: TRBJ2-2; clone_size: few; d_call: TRBD2; cdr3_nt: TGTGCCAGCATCCGGGGGGGCATAAACACCGGGGAGCTGTTTTTT; cdr3_aa: CASIRGGINTGELFF
v_call: TRBV7-7; j_call: TRBJ2-7; clone_size: .; d_call: .; cdr3_nt: TGTGCCAGCAGCCCCTCGACAGACCCAACCTACGAGCAGTACTTC; cdr3_aa: CASSPSTDPTYEQYF
v_call: TRBV6-6; j_call: TRBJ2-5; clone_size: .; d_call: TRBD1; cdr3_nt: TGTTCCAGCAGCCTCCCCGGGACAGGGAAGACCCAGTACTTC; cdr3_aa: CSSSLPGTGKTQYF
v_call: TRBV7-6; j_call: TRBJ2-3; clone_size: .; d_call: TRBD1; cdr3_nt: TGTGACAGCAGCCGGAGACAGGGCAGTACGTTGGATACGCAGTATTTT; cdr3_aa: CDSSRRQGSTLDTQYF
v_call: TRBV4-1; j_call: TRBJ2-4; clone_size: .; d_call: .; cdr3_nt: TGCGCCAGCAGCCAAGTTGTCGGACTCCTGTCCAGCATTCAGTACTTC; cdr3_aa: CASSQVVGLLSSIQYF
v_call: TRBV5-1; j_call: TRBJ2-1; clone_size: many; d_call: .; cdr3_nt: TGCGCCAGCAGCTTCTCCTCTACCCCGGTCGGGGGTGAGCAGTTCTTC; cdr3_aa: CASSFSSTPVGGEQFF
v_call: TRBV7-8; j_call: TRBJ2-1; clone_size: .; d_call: TRBD2; cdr3_nt: TGTGCCAGCAGCTTAACCTCTCAACCGGGACTAGCGGGTCCCAATGAGCAGTTCTTC; cdr3_aa: CASSLTSQPGLAGPNEQFF
v_call: TRBV7-2; j_call: TRBJ1-5; clone_size: few; d_call: .; cdr3_nt: TGTGCCAGCAGCCTCGCAAGGTCGCCCCAGCATTTT; cdr3_aa: CASSLARSPQHF
v_call: TRBV29-1; j_call: TRBJ2-4; clone_size: many; d_call: .; cdr3_nt: TGCAGCGTTGAAGAGTTCGGAAACATTCAGTACTTC; cdr3_aa: CSVEEFGNIQYF